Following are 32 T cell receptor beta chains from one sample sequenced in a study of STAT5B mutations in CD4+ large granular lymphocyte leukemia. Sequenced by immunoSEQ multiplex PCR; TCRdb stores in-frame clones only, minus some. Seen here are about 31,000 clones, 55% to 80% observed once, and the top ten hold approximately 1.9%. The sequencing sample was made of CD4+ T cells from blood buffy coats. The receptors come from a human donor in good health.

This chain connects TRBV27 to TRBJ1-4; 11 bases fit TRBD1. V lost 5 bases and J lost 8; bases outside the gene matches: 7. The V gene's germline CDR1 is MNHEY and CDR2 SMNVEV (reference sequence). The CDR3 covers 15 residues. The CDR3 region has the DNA TGTGCCAGCAGTCTAAACCGGGACAGGGGGGAAAAACTGTTTTTT. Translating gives CASSLNRDRGEKLFF.

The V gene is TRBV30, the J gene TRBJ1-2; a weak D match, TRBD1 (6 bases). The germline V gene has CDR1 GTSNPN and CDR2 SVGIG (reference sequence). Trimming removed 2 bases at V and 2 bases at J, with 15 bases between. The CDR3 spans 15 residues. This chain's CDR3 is CAWSPGAKPNYGYTF. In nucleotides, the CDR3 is TGTGCCTGGAGTCCAGGGGCGAAGCCAAACTATGGCTACACCTTC. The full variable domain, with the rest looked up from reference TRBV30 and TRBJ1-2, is SQTIHQWPATLVQPVGSPLSLECTVEGTSNPNLYWYRQAAGRGLQLLFYSVGIGQISSEVPQNLSASRPQDRQFILSSKKLLLSDSGFYLCAWSPGAKPNYGYTFGSGTRLTVV.

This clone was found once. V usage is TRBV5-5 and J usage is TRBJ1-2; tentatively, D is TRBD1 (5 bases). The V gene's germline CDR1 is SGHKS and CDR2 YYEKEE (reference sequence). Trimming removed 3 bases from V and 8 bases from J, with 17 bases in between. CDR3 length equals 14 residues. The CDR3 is CASSSTALPAGYTF. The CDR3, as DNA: TGTGCCAGCAGCTCGACAGCCCTCCCGGCGGGCTACACCTTC.

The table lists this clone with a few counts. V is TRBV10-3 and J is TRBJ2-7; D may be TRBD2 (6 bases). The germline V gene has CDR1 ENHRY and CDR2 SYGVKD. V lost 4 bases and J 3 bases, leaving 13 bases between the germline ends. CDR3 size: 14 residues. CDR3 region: CAISGSNSGYEQYF. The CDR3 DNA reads TGTGCCATCAGTGGATCGAATAGCGGCTACGAGCAGTACTTC.

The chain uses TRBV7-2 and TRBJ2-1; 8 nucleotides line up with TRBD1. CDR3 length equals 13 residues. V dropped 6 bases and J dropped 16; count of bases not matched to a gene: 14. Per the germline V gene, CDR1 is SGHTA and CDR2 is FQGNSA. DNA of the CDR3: TGTGCCAGCAGTTCGAGGACAGGGTTGGCATATTTCTTC. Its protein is CASSSRTGLAYFF.

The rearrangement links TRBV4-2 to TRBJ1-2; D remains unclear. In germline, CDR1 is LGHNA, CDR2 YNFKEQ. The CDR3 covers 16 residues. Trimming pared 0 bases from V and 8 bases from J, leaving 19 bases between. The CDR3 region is CASSQDRSSLWRGYTF. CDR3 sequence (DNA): TGTGCCAGCAGCCAAGATCGGTCCAGCCTCTGGAGGGGCTACACCTTC.

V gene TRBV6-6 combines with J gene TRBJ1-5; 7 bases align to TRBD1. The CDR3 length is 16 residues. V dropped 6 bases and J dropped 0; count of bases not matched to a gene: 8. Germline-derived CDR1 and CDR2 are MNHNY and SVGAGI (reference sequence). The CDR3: CASSQGTAYSNQPQHF. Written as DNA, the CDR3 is TGTGCCAGCAGCCAAGGGACAGCTTATAGCAATCAGCCCCAGCATTTT.

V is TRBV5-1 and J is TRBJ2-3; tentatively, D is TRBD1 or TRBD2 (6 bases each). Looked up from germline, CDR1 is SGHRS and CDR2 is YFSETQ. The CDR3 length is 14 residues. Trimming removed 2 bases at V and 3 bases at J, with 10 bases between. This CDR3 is CASSFTGATDTQYF. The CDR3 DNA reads TGCGCCAGCAGCTTCACGGGGGCAACAGATACGCAGTATTTT.

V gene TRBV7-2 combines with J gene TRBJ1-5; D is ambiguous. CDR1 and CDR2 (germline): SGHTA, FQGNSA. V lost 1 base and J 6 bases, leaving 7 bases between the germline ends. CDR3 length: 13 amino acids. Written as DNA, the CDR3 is TGTGCCAGCAGCTTAGTTCGGTCTCAGCCCCAGCATTTT. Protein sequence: CASSLVRSQPQHF.

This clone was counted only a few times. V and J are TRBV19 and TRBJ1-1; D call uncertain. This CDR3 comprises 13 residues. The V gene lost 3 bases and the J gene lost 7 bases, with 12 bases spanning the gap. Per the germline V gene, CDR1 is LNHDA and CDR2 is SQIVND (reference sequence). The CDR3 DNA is TGTGCCAGTAGTATTTCCGGTCGGCGTGAAGCTTTCTTT. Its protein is CASSISGRREAFF.

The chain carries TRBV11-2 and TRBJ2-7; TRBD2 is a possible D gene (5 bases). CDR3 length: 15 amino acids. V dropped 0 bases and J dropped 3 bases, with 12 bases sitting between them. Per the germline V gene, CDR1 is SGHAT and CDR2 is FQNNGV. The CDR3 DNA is TGTGCCAGCAGCTTAGATTTGCAACGGGGCTACGAGCAGTACTTC. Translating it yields CASSLDLQRGYEQYF. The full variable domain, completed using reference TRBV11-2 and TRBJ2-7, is EAGVAQSPRYKIIEKRQSVAFWCNPISGHATLYWYQQILGQGPKLLIQFQNNGVVDDSQLPKDRFSAERLKGVDSTLKIQPAKLEDSAVYLCASSLDLQRGYEQYFGPGTRLTVT.

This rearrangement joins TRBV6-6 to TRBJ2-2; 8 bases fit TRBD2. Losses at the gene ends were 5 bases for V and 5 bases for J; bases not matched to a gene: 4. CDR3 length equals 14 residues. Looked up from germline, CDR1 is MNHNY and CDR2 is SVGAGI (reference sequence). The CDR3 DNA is TGTGCCAGCAGTCGAGCGGGGGAGACCGGGGAGCTGTTTTTT. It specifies CASSRAGETGELFF.

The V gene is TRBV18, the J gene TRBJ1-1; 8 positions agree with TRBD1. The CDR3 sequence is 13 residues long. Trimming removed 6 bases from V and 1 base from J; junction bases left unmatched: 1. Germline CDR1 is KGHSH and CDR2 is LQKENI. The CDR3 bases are TGTGCCAGCTCCACAGGGGGGAACACTGAAGCTTTCTTT. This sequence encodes CASSTGGNTEAFF.

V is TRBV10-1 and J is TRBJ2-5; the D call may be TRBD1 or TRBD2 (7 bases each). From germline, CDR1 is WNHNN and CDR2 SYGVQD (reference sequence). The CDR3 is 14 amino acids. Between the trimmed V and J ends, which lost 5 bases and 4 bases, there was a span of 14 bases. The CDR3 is CASSLTGEGETQYF. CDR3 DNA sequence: TGCGCCAGCAGTCTCACAGGGGAGGGAGAGACCCAGTACTTC.

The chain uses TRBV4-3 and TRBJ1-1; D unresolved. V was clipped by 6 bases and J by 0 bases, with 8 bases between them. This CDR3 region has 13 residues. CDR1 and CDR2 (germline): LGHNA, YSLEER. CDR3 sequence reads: CASRLRMNTEAFF. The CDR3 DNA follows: TGCGCCAGCAGACTGCGAATGAACACTGAAGCTTTCTTT.

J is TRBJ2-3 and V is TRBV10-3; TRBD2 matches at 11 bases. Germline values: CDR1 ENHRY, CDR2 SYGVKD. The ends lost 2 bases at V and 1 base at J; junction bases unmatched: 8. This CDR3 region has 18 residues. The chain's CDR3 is CAISEPPQLAGGTDTQYF. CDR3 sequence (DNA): TGTGCCATCAGTGAGCCGCCACAACTAGCGGGGGGCACAGATACGCAGTATTTT.

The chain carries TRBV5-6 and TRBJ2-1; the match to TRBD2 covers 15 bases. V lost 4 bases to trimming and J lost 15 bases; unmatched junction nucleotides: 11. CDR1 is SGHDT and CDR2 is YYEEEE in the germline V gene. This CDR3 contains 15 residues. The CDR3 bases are TGTGCCAGCAGCGGCGGGACTAGCGGGGGGAGTGGAGGGTTCTTC. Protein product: CASSGGTSGGSGGFF. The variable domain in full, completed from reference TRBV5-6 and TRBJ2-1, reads DAGVTQSPTHLIKTRGQQVTLRCSPKSGHDTVSWYQQALGQGPQFIFQYYEEEERQRGNFPDRFSGHQFPNYSSELNVNALLLGDSALYLCASSGGTSGGSGGFFGPGTRLTVL.

CDR3 region: CASSYGTAPLNTEAFF. DNA for the CDR3: TGTGCCAGCAGTTACGGGACAGCTCCATTGAACACTGAAGCTTTCTTT. The V and J genes are TRBV6-6 and TRBJ1-1; 7 bases agree with TRBD1. This CDR3 spans 16 amino acids. The germline V gene has CDR1 MNHNY and CDR2 SVGAGI (reference sequence). With 2 bases clipped from V and 0 bases from J, the junction kept 6 bases outside the gene matches.

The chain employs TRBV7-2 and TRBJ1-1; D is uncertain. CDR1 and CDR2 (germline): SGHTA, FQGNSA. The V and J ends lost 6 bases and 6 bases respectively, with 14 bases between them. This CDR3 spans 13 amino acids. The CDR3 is CASRLKGLSEAFF. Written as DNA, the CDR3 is TGTGCCAGCAGACTAAAAGGGTTATCTGAAGCTTTCTTT.

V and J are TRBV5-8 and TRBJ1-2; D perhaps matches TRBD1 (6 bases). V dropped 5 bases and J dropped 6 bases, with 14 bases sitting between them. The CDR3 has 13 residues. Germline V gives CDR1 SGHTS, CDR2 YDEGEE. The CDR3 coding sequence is TGTGCCAGCAGTTTACAGGGAGTTCATGGCTACACCTTC. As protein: CASSLQGVHGYTF.

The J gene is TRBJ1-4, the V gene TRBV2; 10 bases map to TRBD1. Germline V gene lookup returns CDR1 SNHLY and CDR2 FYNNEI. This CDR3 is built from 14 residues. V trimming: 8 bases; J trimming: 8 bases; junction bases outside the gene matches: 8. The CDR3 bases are TGTGCCAGCTTTAGAGGACAGGGGGTAGAAAAACTGTTTTTT. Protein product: CASFRGQGVEKLFF.

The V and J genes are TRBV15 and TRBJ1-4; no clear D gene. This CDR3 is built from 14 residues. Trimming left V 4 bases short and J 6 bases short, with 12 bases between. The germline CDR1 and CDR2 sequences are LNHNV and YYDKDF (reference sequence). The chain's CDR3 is CATSIRGSDEKLFF. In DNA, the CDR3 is TGTGCCACCAGCATCCGAGGGAGCGATGAAAAACTGTTTTTT.

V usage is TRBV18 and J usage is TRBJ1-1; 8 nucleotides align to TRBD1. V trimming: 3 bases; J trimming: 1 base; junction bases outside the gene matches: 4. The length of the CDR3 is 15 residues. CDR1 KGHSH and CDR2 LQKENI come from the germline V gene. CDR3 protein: CASSPSGQANTEAFF. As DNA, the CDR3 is TGTGCCAGCTCACCGTCGGGACAGGCGAACACTGAAGCTTTCTTT.

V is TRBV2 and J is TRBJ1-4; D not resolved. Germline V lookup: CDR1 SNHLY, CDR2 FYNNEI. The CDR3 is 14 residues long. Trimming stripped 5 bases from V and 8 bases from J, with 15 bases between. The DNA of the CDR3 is TGTGCCAGCAGTTCAAACCCCACTTGGGAAAAACTGTTTTTT. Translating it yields CASSSNPTWEKLFF.

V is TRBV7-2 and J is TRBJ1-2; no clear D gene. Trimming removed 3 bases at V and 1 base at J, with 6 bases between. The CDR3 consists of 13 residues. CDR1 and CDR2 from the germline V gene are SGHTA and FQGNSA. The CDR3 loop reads CASSLGVNYGYTF. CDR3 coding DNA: TGTGCCAGCAGCTTGGGAGTTAACTATGGCTACACCTTC.

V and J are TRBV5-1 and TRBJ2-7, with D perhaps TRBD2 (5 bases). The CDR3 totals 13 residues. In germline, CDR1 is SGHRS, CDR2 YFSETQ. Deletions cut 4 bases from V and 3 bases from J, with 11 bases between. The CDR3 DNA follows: TGCGCCAGCAGCGCCGGACTTAGCTACGAGCAGTACTTC. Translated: CASSAGLSYEQYF.

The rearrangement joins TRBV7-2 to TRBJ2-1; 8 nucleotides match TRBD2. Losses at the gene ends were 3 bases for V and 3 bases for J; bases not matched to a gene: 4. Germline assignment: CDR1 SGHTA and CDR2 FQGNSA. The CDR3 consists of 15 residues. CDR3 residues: CASSLSGGLYNEQFF. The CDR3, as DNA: TGTGCCAGCAGCTTGTCGGGGGGGCTCTACAATGAGCAGTTCTTC.

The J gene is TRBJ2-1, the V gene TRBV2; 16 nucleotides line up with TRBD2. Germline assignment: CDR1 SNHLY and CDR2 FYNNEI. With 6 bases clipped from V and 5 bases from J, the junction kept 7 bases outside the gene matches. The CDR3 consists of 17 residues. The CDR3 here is CASRRGTSGGVNNEQFF. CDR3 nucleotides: TGTGCCAGCAGGAGGGGGACTAGCGGGGGGGTGAACAATGAGCAGTTCTTC. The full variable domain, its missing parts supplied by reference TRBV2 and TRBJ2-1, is EPEVTQTPSHQVTQMGQEVILRCVPISNHLYFYWYRQILGQKVEFLVSFYNNEISEKSEIFDDQFSVERPDGSNFTLKIRSTKLEDSAMYFCASRRGTSGGVNNEQFFGPGTRLTVL.

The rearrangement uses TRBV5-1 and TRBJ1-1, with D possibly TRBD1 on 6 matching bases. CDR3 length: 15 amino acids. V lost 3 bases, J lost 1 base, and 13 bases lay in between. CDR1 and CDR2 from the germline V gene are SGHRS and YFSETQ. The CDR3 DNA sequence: TGCGCCAGCAGCTCGGGGGCCGGACCGAACACTGAAGCTTTCTTT. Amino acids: CASSSGAGPNTEAFF.

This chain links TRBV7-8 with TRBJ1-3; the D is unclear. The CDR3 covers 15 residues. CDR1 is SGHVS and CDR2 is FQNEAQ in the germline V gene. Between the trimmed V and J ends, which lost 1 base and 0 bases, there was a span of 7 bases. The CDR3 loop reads CASSLDHFSGNTIYF. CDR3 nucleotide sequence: TGTGCCAGCAGCTTAGACCATTTCTCTGGAAACACCATATATTTT.

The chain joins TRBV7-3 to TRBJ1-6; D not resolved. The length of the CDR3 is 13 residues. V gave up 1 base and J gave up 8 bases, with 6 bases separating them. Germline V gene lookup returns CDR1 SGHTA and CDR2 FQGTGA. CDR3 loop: CASSLNKDSPLHF. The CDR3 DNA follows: TGTGCCAGCAGCTTAAATAAGGATTCACCCCTCCACTTT.

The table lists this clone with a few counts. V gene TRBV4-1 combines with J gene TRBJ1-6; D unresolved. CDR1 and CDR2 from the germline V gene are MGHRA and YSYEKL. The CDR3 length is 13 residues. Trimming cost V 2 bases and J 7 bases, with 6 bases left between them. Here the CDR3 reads CASSQRYNSPLHF. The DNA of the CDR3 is TGCGCCAGCAGCCAACGATACAATTCACCCCTCCACTTT.